This T cell receptor (beta chain) was identified in a study of neurological immune-mediated disorders. The study, taken as a whole, reports: Private repertoires in all groups were suggested, as expanded clones shared no CDR3 amino acid sequences across subjects.

There are many counts of this clonotype. Its antigen is still unknown. The study used blood bank volunteers in Maryland, USA, as healthy controls. Libraries from sorted cells each used about 990,000 CD4+ or CD8+ T cells. 5'RACE with 10-nucleotide random UMIs generated the cDNA. A single record per CDR3 protein comes from TCRdb applying MiXCR to the 5' RACE reads. The data contain more than 25,000 distinct CDR3 sequences, approximately 4% of them seen just once; the ten biggest clones take up more than 20%. Germline lookup yields CDR1 SGHRS and CDR2 YFSETQ. The CDR3 covers 15 residues. V lost 2 bases and J lost 6; bases outside the gene matches: 7.

The chain uses TRBV5-1 and TRBJ2-7; TRBD2 matches at 11 bases. Specimen: CD4+ T cells from blood. The clonotype comes from a middle-aged woman in good health. The CDR3 protein is CASSFLAGGTPEQYF. The CDR3 nucleotides are TGCGCCAGCAGCTTCTTAGCGGGAGGGACTCCCGAGCAGTACTTC.